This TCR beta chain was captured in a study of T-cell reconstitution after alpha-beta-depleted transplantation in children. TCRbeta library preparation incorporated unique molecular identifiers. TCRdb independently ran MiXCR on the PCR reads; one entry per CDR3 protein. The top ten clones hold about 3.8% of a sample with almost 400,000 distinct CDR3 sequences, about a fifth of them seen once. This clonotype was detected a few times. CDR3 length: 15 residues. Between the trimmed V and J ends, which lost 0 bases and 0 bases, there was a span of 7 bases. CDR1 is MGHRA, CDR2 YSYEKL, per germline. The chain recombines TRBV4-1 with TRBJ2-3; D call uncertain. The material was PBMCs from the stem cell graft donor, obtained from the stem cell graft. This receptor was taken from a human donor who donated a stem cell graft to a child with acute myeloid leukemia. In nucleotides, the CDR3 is TGCGCCAGCAGCCAAGATAGCAGTAGCACAGATACGCAGTATTTT. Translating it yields CASSQDSSSTDTQYF.